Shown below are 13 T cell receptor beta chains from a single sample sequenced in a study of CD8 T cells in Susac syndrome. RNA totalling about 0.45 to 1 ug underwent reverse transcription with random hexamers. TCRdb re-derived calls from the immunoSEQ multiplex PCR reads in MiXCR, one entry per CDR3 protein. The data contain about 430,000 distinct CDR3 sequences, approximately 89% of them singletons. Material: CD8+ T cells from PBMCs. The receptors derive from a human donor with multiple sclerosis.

The CDR3 DNA reads as TGTGCCAGCAAAAAAAACACTGAAGCTTTCTTT. It codes for CASKKNTEAFF. This sequence joins TRBV7-9 and TRBJ1-1, with no clear D. The CDR3 runs 11 residues. V dropped 7 bases and J dropped 2 bases, with 5 bases sitting between them. Germline V CDR1 and CDR2: SEHNR, FQNEAQ (reference sequence).

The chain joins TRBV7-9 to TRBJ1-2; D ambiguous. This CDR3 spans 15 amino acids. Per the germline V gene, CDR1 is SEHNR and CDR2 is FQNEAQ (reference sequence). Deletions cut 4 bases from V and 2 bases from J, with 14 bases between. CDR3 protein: CASSSGRGLNYGYTF. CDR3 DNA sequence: TGTGCCAGCAGCTCCGGACGGGGTTTGAACTATGGCTACACCTTC.

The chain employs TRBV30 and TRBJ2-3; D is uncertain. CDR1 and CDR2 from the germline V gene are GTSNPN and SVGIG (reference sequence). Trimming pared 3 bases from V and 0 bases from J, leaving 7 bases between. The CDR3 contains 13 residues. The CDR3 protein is CAWRSESTDTQYF. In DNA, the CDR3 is TGTGCCTGGAGGTCTGAAAGCACAGATACGCAGTATTTT.

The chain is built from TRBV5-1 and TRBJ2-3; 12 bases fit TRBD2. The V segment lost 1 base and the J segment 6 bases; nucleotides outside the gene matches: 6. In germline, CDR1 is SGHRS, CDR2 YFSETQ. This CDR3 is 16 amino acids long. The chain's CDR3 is CASSLSASGGGDTQYF. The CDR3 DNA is TGCGCCAGCAGCTTGTCCGCTAGCGGGGGGGGCGATACGCAGTATTTT. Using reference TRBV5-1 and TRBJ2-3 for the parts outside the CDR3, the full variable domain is KAGVTQTPRYLIKTRGQQVTLSCSPISGHRSVSWYQQTPGQGLQFLFEYFSETQRNKGNFPGRFSGRQFSNSRSEMNVSTLELGDSALYLCASSLSASGGGDTQYFGPGTRLTVL.

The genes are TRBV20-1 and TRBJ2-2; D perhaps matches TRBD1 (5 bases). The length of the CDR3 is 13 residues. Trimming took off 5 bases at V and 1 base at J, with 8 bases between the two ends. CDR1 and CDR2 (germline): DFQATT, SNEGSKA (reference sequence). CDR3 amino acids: CSASTGNTGELFF. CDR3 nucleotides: TGCAGTGCTTCCACAGGGAACACCGGGGAGCTGTTTTTT.

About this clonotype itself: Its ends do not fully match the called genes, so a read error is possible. The CDR3 DNA reads as TGTGCTAGTGGTTTGACCACAGGGGAGGTTGAAGCCTTCTTT. Translation gives CASGLTTGEVEAFF. The V call is TRBV12-5, the J call TRBJ1-1; 7 positions agree with TRBD1. CDR3 length equals 14 residues. Germline V CDR1 and CDR2: LGHNT, FRNRAP.

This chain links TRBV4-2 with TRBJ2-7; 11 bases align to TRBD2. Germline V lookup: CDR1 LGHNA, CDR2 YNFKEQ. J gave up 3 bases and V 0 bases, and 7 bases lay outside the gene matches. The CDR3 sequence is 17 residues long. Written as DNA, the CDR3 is TGTGCCAGCAGCCAAGACCTAGCGGGGGGCGATAGCTACGAGCAGTACTTC. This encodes CASSQDLAGGDSYEQYF.

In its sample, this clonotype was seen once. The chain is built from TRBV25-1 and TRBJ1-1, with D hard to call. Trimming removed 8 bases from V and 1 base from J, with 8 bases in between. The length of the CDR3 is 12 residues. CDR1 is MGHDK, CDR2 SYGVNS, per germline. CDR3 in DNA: TGTGCCAGCCGCGATTGGAACACTGAAGCTTTCTTT. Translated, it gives CASRDWNTEAFF.

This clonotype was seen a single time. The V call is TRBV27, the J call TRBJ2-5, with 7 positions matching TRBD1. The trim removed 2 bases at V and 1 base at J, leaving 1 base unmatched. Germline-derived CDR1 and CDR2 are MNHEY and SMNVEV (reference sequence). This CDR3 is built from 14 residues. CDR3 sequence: CASSLDRAQETQYF. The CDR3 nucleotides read TGTGCCAGCAGTTTAGACAGGGCCCAAGAGACCCAGTACTTC.

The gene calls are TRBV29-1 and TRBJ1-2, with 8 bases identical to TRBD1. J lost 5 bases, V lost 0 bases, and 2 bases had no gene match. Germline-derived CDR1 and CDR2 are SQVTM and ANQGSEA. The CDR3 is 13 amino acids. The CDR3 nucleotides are TGCAGCGTTGAAGATGGGACAGGTTATGGCTACACCTTC. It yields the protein CSVEDGTGYGYTF. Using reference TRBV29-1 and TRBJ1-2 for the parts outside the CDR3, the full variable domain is SAVISQKPSRDICQRGTSLTIQCQVDSQVTMMFWYRQQPGQSLTLIATANQGSEATYESGFVIDKFPISRPNLTFSTLTVSNMSPEDSSIYLCSVEDGTGYGYTFGSGTRLTVV.

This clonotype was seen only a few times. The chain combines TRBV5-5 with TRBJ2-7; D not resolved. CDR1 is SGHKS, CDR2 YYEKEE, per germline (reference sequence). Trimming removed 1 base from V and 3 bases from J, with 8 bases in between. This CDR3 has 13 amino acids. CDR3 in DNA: TGTGCCAGCAGCTTGTTTCCGGACTACGAGCAGTACTTC. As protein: CASSLFPDYEQYF.

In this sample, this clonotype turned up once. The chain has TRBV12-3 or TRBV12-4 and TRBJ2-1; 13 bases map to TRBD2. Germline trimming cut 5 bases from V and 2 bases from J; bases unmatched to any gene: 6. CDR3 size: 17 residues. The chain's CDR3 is CASSPGLAGFPYNEQFF. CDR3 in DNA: TGTGCCAGCAGTCCGGGACTAGCGGGATTCCCCTACAATGAGCAGTTCTTC.

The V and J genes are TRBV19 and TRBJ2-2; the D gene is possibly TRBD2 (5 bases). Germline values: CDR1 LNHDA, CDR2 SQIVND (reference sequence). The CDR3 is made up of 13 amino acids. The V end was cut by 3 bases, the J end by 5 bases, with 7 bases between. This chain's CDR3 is CASSMGATGELFF. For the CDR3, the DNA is TGTGCCAGTAGTATGGGAGCTACCGGGGAGCTGTTTTTT. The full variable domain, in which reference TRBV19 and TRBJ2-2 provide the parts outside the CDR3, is DGGITQSPKYLFRKEGQNVTLSCEQNLNHDAMYWYRQDPGQGLRLIYYSQIVNDFQKGDIAEGYSVSREKKESFPLTVTSAQKNPTAFYLCASSMGATGELFFGEGSRLTVL.